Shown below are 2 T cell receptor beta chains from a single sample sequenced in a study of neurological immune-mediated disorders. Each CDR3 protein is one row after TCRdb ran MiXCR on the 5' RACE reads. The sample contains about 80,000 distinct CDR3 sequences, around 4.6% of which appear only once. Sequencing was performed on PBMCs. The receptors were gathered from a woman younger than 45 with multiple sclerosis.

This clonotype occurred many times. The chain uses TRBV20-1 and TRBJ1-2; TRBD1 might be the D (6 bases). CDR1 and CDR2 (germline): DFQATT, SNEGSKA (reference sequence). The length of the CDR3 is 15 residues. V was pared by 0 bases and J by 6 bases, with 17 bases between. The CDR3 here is CSARDYREGIDGYTF. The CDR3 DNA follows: TGCAGTGCTAGAGATTACAGGGAAGGTATCGATGGCTACACCTTC.

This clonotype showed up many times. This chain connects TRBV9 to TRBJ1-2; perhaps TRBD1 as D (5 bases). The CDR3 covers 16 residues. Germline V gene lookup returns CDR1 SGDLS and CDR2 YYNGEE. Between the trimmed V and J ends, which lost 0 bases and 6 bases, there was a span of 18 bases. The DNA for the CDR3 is TGTGCCAGCAGCGTAGAGCCGATGAACCCGGGGGATGGCTACACCTTC. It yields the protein CASSVEPMNPGDGYTF.